The entry below describes one T cell receptor (beta chain). What it binds is unknown. A much more abundant neighbour one base away suggests this may be a read error. No cell sorting was done before RNA was extracted from the tissue. The normal lung tissue was taken more than 3 cm from the tumor edge. A modified ARM-PCR protocol with three rounds of nested PCR amplified TCRbeta. TCRdb reprocessed the multiplex PCR reads with MiXCR, giving one entry per CDR3 protein. Among some 97,000 distinct CDR3 sequences, 65% were seen once, and the ten largest hold less than 20%. V dropped 2 bases and J dropped 11 bases, with 8 bases sitting between them. Per germline, CDR1 MNHEY and CDR2 SVGAGI. The CDR3 is 11 residues long. These data are taken from a study of tumor and adjacent non-tumor tissue in lung cancer. Study information: Histology: under 15 adenocarcinoma, a couple of squamous cell carcinoma, 1 small cell lung cancer. Some 4.1 million productive TCRbeta reads were obtained per sample on average. Study findings and constraints: Compared with tumor, normal lung showed significantly lower TCR diversity. Tumor repertoires had a smaller top 100 clone share than normal lung.

The J gene is TRBJ2-3, the V gene TRBV6-5; D not certain. This receptor was taken from a man between 25 and 39 years old with non-small cell lung cancer. The sequenced material came from distant non-tumor lung tissue. The CDR3 reads CASSYKHMQYF. The CDR3 DNA reads TGTGCCAGCAGTTACAAACACATGCAGTATTTT.